This note documents a single T cell receptor beta chain sequence. The source of the sample is a study of blood T cells in healthy people across ages. The second PCR ran about 6 to 12 cycles with a sample-barcoded 5' primer and J-beta primers. TCRdb recomputed calls from the 5' RACE reads with MiXCR, one row per CDR3 protein. This table has about 800,000 distinct CDR3 sequences, 20% to 25% appearing once. CDR3 length: 11 residues. V lost 7 bases and J lost 11, with 9 bases in between. Looked up from germline, CDR1 is MNHNY and CDR2 is SVGAGI (reference sequence). This same sample was also taken into another study, of T cells of mothers and their children. That report notes: The donor cohort consisted of a few healthy Caucasian mothers and their six children. Extracted RNA, in its entirety, went into cDNA synthesis at roughly 1.4 ug per 15 ul.

The gene calls are TRBV6-6 and TRBJ2-6; D ambiguous. This receptor was taken from a boy younger than 18 in good health. The specimen was blood. The CDR3 protein is CASTLQDVLTF. The CDR3 nucleotides are TGTGCCAGCACCCTCCAGGACGTCCTGACTTTC.